A selection of T cell receptor beta chains follows, all from one sample in a study of blood T cell repertoires in COVID-19. Sequenced by immunoSEQ multiplex PCR; TCRdb stores in-frame clones only, minus some. This sample has more than 80,000 clones, with 90% found just once. Sequencing was performed on peripheral blood. Receptors originate from a man aged 18 to 30 with COVID-19, enrolled during active disease. Each CDR3 is given with its conserved first and last residue. D genes are given only for firm matches. Some rows have no size entry. The others give once, few or many, or a class for an expanded clone.

clone_size	v_call	j_call	d_call	cdr3_nt	cdr3_aa
few	TRBV4-2	TRBJ2-2	-	TGTGCCAGCAGCCCGGACTCTAACACCGGGGAGCTGTTTTTT	CASSPDSNTGELFF
once	TRBV27	TRBJ1-2	TRBD1	TGTGCCAGCAGTTTATATGGGACAGGGGTAGATGGCTACACCTTC	CASSLYGTGVDGYTF
-	TRBV10-3	TRBJ2-1	-	TGTGCCACGACGACTAGCTCCTACAATGAGCAGTTCTTC	CATTTSSYNEQFF
-	TRBV5-4	TRBJ2-7	TRBD2	TGTGCCAGCAGCTTACGGGGGGGGTACGAGCAGTACTTC	CASSLRGGYEQYF
few	TRBV7-2	TRBJ1-6	TRBD1	TGTGCCAGCAGCTTAAAAACAGGGGACGATTCACCCCTCCACTTT	CASSLKTGDDSPLHF
-	TRBV18	TRBJ2-1	-	TGTGCCAGCTCCATCGACAGGTACTACAATGAGCAGTTCTTC	CASSIDRYYNEQFF
-	TRBV3-1/TRBV3-2	TRBJ1-6	-	TGTGCCAGCAGCCTTCAGGGGCGTTTTTCACCCCTCCACTTT	CASSLQGRFSPLHF
-	TRBV6-2/TRBV6-3	TRBJ1-3	-	TGTGCCAGCAGTCGACAGCCTCCGAGCTCTGGAAACACCATATATTTT	CASSRQPPSSGNTIYF
once	TRBV28	TRBJ2-7	TRBD1	TGTGCCAGCAGCCCTTTCGGGACAGGGGACTACGAGCAGTACTTC	CASSPFGTGDYEQYF
-	TRBV3-1/TRBV3-2	TRBJ2-2	-	TGTGCCAGCAACGAGGGTCCGAGCGGGGAGCTGTTTTTT	CASNEGPSGELFF
few	TRBV6-2/TRBV6-3	TRBJ1-5	TRBD1	TGTGCCAGCAGTGGAGGGGGCTATAGCAATCAGCCCCAGCATTTT	CASSGGGYSNQPQHF
once	TRBV12-3/TRBV12-4	TRBJ2-2	-	TGTGCCAGCAGTTTACGGGAGCGCGGGGAGCTGTTTTTT	CASSLRERGELFF
-	TRBV4-2	TRBJ2-7	TRBD1	TGTGCCAGCAGCCAAGCAGACAGGGGCTACGAGCAGTACTTC	CASSQADRGYEQYF
-	TRBV10-3	TRBJ2-1	-	TGTGCCATCAGGAGCGGCAACTCCTACAATGAGCAGTTCTTC	CAIRSGNSYNEQFF
-	TRBV11-3	TRBJ2-3	-	TGTGCCAGCAGCCCGAACGGTGCCCTCCCAGATACGCAGTATTTT	CASSPNGALPDTQYF
-	TRBV7-2	TRBJ2-1	-	TGTGCCAGCAGCTTTTTAAGGTTGACAAGGGGCGAGGTGTTCTTC	CASSFLRLTRGEVFF
-	TRBV5-1	TRBJ2-1	-	TGCGCCAGCAGGCTAGGTCAGAACAATGAGCAGTTCTTC	CASRLGQNNEQFF
-	TRBV6-4	TRBJ2-2	TRBD1	TGTGCCAGTGGACAGGGGAAGGAATCCGGGGAGCTGTTTTTT	CASGQGKESGELFF
-	TRBV3-1/TRBV3-2	TRBJ2-5	-	TGTGCCAGCAGCCAAGATTCGGGGTCCGAGACCCAGTACTTC	CASSQDSGSETQYF
-	TRBV11-2	TRBJ2-2	-	TGTGCCAGCAGCCCCTTAGGACGGACTAAGGACACCGGGGAGCTGTTTTTT	CASSPLGRTKDTGELFF
-	TRBV9	TRBJ2-1	TRBD2	TGTGCCAGCAGCTCTAGCGGGAGCTCCTACAATGAGCAGTTCTTC	CASSSSGSSYNEQFF
-	TRBV11-2	TRBJ2-1	-	TGTGCCAGCATCCCCCTTGAGGGCTTCAATGAGCAGTTCTTC	CASIPLEGFNEQFF
-	TRBV9	TRBJ1-1	-	TGTGCCAGCAGCACCCTCCCCGCGGGGACCGATGAAGCTTTCTTT	CASSTLPAGTDEAFF
few	TRBV9	TRBJ2-7	-	TGTGCCAGCAGCGTAGGTGAGACAGCAGCCGAGCAGTACTTC	CASSVGETAAEQYF
-	TRBV27	TRBJ1-6	-	TGTGCCAGCAGACGCCAGGGGCCTAGCTCCTATAATTCACCCCTCCACTTT	CASRRQGPSSYNSPLHF
-	TRBV5-5	TRBJ1-6	-	TGTGCCAGCAGCTTGCGAGGGATTGAGAATTCACCCCTCCACTTT	CASSLRGIENSPLHF
-	TRBV7-8	TRBJ1-1	-	TGTGCCAGCAGCCCCCAGAACACTGAAGCTTTCTTT	CASSPQNTEAFF
-	TRBV6-5	TRBJ2-7	TRBD2	TGTGCCAGCAGTTACTCGAGGGGCGGGAGGCTCCACGAGCAGTACTTC	CASSYSRGGRLHEQYF
once	TRBV2	TRBJ1-5	-	TGTGCCAGCACCCGTATACAGGGACGGAGCAATCAGCCCCAGCATTTT	CASTRIQGRSNQPQHF
-	TRBV19	TRBJ1-5	TRBD1	TGTGCCAGTAGTTCGTGGACAGGGAGGGTGGGGCAGCCCCAGCATTTT	CASSSWTGRVGQPQHF
-	TRBV30	TRBJ2-7	-	TGTGCCTGGAGGGTGGTGACGGAGGAAGAGCAGTACTTC	CAWRVVTEEEQYF
-	TRBV9	TRBJ2-3	TRBD2	TGTGCCAGCAGCCCGATGGCGGGAGTTGAGGCAGATACGCAGTATTTT	CASSPMAGVEADTQYF
-	TRBV13	TRBJ2-3	TRBD2	TGTGCCAGCAGCTTAGATCTGCGGGAGGCCTCAAGAGATTTCGCAGATACGCAGTATTTT	CASSLDLREASRDFADTQYF
-	TRBV5-8	TRBJ2-1	TRBD2	TGTGCCAGCAGCTTGTATGGCGGGAGGGCCTACAATGAGCAGTTCTTC	CASSLYGGRAYNEQFF
-	TRBV11-2	TRBJ1-1	TRBD1	TGTGCCAGCAGCCGGACAGGGTCGCCTGGGACTGAAGCTTTCTTT	CASSRTGSPGTEAFF
-	TRBV5-4	TRBJ2-7	-	TGTGCCAGCAGCTTAGGGGTCTCCTACGAGCAGTACTTC	CASSLGVSYEQYF
-	TRBV7-9	TRBJ2-7	TRBD2	TGTGCCAGCAGCCCGACTAGCGGGAGGTTCCCCATGCTCTTC	CASSPTSGRFPMLF
-	TRBV6-5	TRBJ2-2	-	TGTGCCAGCATTATGGAGGGGGCGGTCGGGGAGCTGTTTTTT	CASIMEGAVGELFF
-	TRBV28	TRBJ1-5	-	TGTGCCAGCACCCAGGGTTCAGTGCAGCCCCAGCATTTT	CASTQGSVQPQHF
-	TRBV29-1	TRBJ2-1	-	TGCAGCGTAACCCCGGGCTCGGATTCCGGGACAACCGTCTCCTACAATGAGCAGTTCTTC	CSVTPGSDSGTTVSYNEQFF
-	TRBV6-5	TRBJ2-1	TRBD1	TGTGCCAGCAGTTTTGGACAGGGGGGCAATGAGCAGTTCTTC	CASSFGQGGNEQFF
-	TRBV21-1	TRBJ2-7	-	TGTGCCAGCAGCAAAGAGGAGAGGGGACAGGGGTTCTACGAGCAGTACTTC	CASSKEERGQGFYEQYF
-	TRBV5-1	TRBJ2-5	-	TGCGCCAGCAGCTTGGCTTCTAACAGGTACCAAGAGACCCAGTACTTC	CASSLASNRYQETQYF
-	TRBV28	TRBJ1-1	-	TGTGCCAGCAGTTTAACCAGGTGGAACACTGAAGCTTTCTTT	CASSLTRWNTEAFF
-	TRBV19	TRBJ2-7	-	TGTGCCAGTAAGGCGGGCACCTCCTACGAGCAGTACTTC	CASKAGTSYEQYF
-	TRBV19	TRBJ2-3	-	TGTGCCAGTAGTACGACTTCTCCAGATACGCAGTATTTT	CASSTTSPDTQYF
-	TRBV7-2	TRBJ2-7	TRBD2	TGTGCCAGCAGCCCAGGGACTAGCGGCCTCTACGAGCAGTACTTC	CASSPGTSGLYEQYF
-	TRBV10-3	TRBJ2-7	TRBD2	TGTGCCATCAGTGCCGGGGAGGGGCGATCGCCCTACGAGCAGTACTTC	CAISAGEGRSPYEQYF
-	TRBV19	TRBJ2-2	-	TGTGCCAGTAGTATAGACAGGGGGGACACCGGGGAGCTGTTTTTT	CASSIDRGDTGELFF